Listed here are 21 T cell receptor beta chains from one sample, sequenced in a study of blood T cell repertoires in COVID-19. Some clones are missing from TCRdb's copy, which holds only in-frame ones; the method was immunoSEQ multiplex PCR. Altogether some 80,000 clones are present, about 76% being singletons, with the ten largest covering roughly 20%. Sequencing was done on a sample of peripheral blood. The receptors derive from an elderly woman with active or convalescent COVID-19.

J is TRBJ2-1 and V is TRBV9, with 11 bases matching TRBD2. Per the germline V gene, CDR1 is SGDLS and CDR2 is YYNGEE. V trimming: 0 bases; J trimming: 4 bases; junction bases outside the gene matches: 6. CDR3 length: 17 residues. The CDR3 DNA sequence: TGTGCCAGCAGCGTAGGCACTAGCGGGGGACTATACAATGAGCAGTTCTTC. Residues: CASSVGTSGGLYNEQFF.

This clone was seen a handful of times. J is TRBJ1-1 and V is TRBV2; D not resolved. The CDR3 totals 16 residues. CDR1 is SNHLY, CDR2 FYNNEI, per germline. Trimming took off 1 base at V and 2 bases at J, with 14 bases between the two ends. CDR3 nucleotides: TGTGCCAGCAGTGAAGAGGGAGGGCTCTTTAACACTGAAGCTTTCTTT. Its translation: CASSEEGGLFNTEAFF. Full variable domain (outside the CDR3, taken from reference TRBV2 and TRBJ1-1): EPEVTQTPSHQVTQMGQEVILRCVPISNHLYFYWYRQILGQKVEFLVSFYNNEISEKSEIFDDQFSVERPDGSNFTLKIRSTKLEDSAMYFCASSEEGGLFNTEAFFGQGTRLTVV.

The V and J genes are TRBV5-1 and TRBJ2-2, with 7 bases fitting TRBD2. This CDR3 contains 15 residues. CDR1 is SGHRS, CDR2 YFSETQ, per germline. The trim removed 0 bases at V and 6 bases at J, leaving 5 bases unmatched. CDR3 amino acids: CASSLAGGKAGELFF. In DNA form, the CDR3 reads TGCGCCAGCAGCTTGGCCGGGGGGAAAGCCGGGGAGCTGTTTTTT. The whole variable domain, filled in from reference TRBV5-1 and TRBJ2-2, reads KAGVTQTPRYLIKTRGQQVTLSCSPISGHRSVSWYQQTPGQGLQFLFEYFSETQRNKGNFPGRFSGRQFSNSRSEMNVSTLELGDSALYLCASSLAGGKAGELFFGEGSRLTVL.

The CDR3 DNA reads TGTGCCAGCCTAGACAGCTCTGGAAACACCATATATTTT. It encodes CASLDSSGNTIYF. The chain joins TRBV28 to TRBJ1-3, with D perhaps matching TRBD1 (5 bases). Germline CDR1 reads MDHEN; CDR2 reads SYDVKM. The CDR3 contains 13 residues. V was trimmed by 8 bases and J by 0 bases, leaving 8 bases between them.

The chain has TRBV2 and TRBJ1-1; D gene ambiguous. Germline CDR1 is SNHLY and CDR2 is FYNNEI. The CDR3 is 14 amino acids. Trimming stripped 3 bases from V and 11 bases from J, with 19 bases between. CDR3 nucleotide sequence: TGTGCCAGCAGTGATGGCACCGAACCTCCGAACGCTTTCTTT. Its translation: CASSDGTEPPNAFF.

The gene calls are TRBV7-2 and TRBJ1-3; D is unresolved. The CDR3 extends over 14 amino acids. The V end lost 1 base, the J end lost 4 bases, and 8 bases lay between the germline ends. Germline V gene data show CDR1 as SGHTA and CDR2 as FQGNSA. CDR3 in amino acids: CASSLGVIGNTIYF. In nucleotides, the CDR3 is TGTGCCAGCAGCTTAGGTGTCATCGGAAACACCATATATTTT.

The chain links TRBV19 to TRBJ2-2, with D possibly TRBD1 on 5 matching bases. This CDR3 is 12 amino acids long. From germline, CDR1 is LNHDA and CDR2 SQIVND (reference sequence). V lost 5 bases, J lost 6 bases, and 7 bases lay in between. The CDR3 DNA reads as TGTGCCAGTAGTCAGGGATCCGGGGAGCTGTTTTTT. Encoded protein: CASSQGSGELFF. Filled out from reference TRBV19 and TRBJ2-2, the complete variable domain reads DGGITQSPKYLFRKEGQNVTLSCEQNLNHDAMYWYRQDPGQGLRLIYYSQIVNDFQKGDIAEGYSVSREKKESFPLTVTSAQKNPTAFYLCASSQGSGELFFGEGSRLTVL.

This clone has more than one count but fewer than ten. This chain links TRBV6-5 with TRBJ1-5, with 9 bases matching TRBD1. J was trimmed by 6 bases and V by 5 bases; bases with no gene match: 5. Germline CDR1 and CDR2: MNHEY and SVGAGI. The CDR3 runs to 14 residues. The CDR3 is CASSMGTGPQPQHF. The CDR3 DNA reads TGTGCCAGCAGTATGGGGACAGGGCCTCAGCCCCAGCATTTT.

The genes are TRBV5-1 and TRBJ2-5; D is unclear. Germline loops: CDR1 SGHRS, CDR2 YFSETQ. Trimming stripped 4 bases from V and 6 bases from J, with 13 bases between. This CDR3 comprises 13 residues. The chain's CDR3 is CASSAAVVQTQYF. The CDR3 nucleotides read TGCGCCAGCAGCGCCGCTGTAGTCCAGACCCAGTACTTC.

The rearrangement uses TRBV29-1 and TRBJ2-2; D is uncertain. CDR1 SQVTM and CDR2 ANQGSEA come from the germline V gene. This CDR3 spans 12 amino acids. The V gene lost 6 bases and the J gene lost 5 bases, with 10 bases spanning the gap. The CDR3 here is CSVIFRTGELFF. CDR3 in DNA: TGCAGCGTGATTTTCCGGACCGGGGAGCTGTTTTTT.

The rearrangement joins TRBV19 to TRBJ2-7, with D perhaps matching TRBD1 (5 bases). The length of the CDR3 is 15 residues. CDR1 and CDR2 (germline): LNHDA, SQIVND (reference sequence). Trimming removed 5 bases from V and 5 bases from J, with 19 bases in between. The CDR3 reads CASSSPRAEIHEQYF. The CDR3 DNA is TGTGCCAGTAGTTCTCCCAGGGCAGAAATCCACGAGCAGTACTTC.

The chain couples TRBV7-2 to TRBJ2-7; no firm D call. The CDR3 spans 15 residues. CDR1 SGHTA and CDR2 FQGNSA come from the germline V gene. Trimming removed 0 bases at V and 0 bases at J, with 9 bases between. Here the CDR3 reads CASSLAPGLSYEQYF. The CDR3 region has the DNA TGTGCCAGCAGCTTAGCTCCGGGTCTCTCCTACGAGCAGTACTTC. Based on the CDR3 plus reference TRBV7-2 and TRBJ2-7, the full variable domain is GAGVSQSPSNKVTEKGKDVELRCDPISGHTALYWYRQSLGQGLEFLIYFQGNSAPDKSGLPSDRFSAERTGGSVSTLTIQRTQQEDSAVYLCASSLAPGLSYEQYFGPGTRLTVT.

This clone was found once. J is TRBJ1-5 and V is TRBV28; perhaps TRBD1 as D (5 bases). CDR3 length: 16 amino acids. The germline V gene encodes CDR1 MDHEN and CDR2 SYDVKM. Trimming removed 7 bases at V and 1 base at J, with 17 bases between. CDR3 loop: CASIPEGRGSNQPQHF. The CDR3 region has the DNA TGTGCCAGCATCCCGGAGGGGCGGGGGAGCAATCAGCCCCAGCATTTT.

CDR3 DNA: TGTGCCTGGAGTGGGGGTGGGGGAGGTGAAGCTTTCTTT. This sequence encodes CAWSGGGGGEAFF. The chain employs TRBV30 and TRBJ1-1; tentatively, D is TRBD1 (5 bases). In germline, CDR1 is GTSNPN, CDR2 SVGIG (reference sequence). V lost 1 base and J lost 7, with 13 bases in between. CDR3 size: 13 residues.

J is TRBJ1-2 and V is TRBV4-3; D uncertain. Per germline, CDR1 LGHNA and CDR2 YSLEER. This CDR3 contains 15 residues. Trimming stripped 1 base from V and 0 bases from J, with 9 bases between. CDR3 sequence reads: CASSQVTAANYGYTF. In DNA form, the CDR3 reads TGCGCCAGCAGCCAAGTTACAGCAGCTAACTATGGCTACACCTTC.

This chain joins TRBV7-2 and TRBJ2-7; D unclear. Germline CDR1 reads SGHTA; CDR2 reads FQGNSA. The CDR3 length is 15 residues. V dropped 1 base and J dropped 0 bases, with 10 bases sitting between them. The CDR3: CASSLVGVTSYEQYF. CDR3 DNA sequence: TGTGCCAGCAGCTTAGTTGGAGTTACCTCCTACGAGCAGTACTTC.

This sequence joins TRBV7-2 and TRBJ2-2, with 13 positions matching TRBD2. In germline, CDR1 is SGHTA, CDR2 FQGNSA. After removal of 2 bases from V and 5 bases from J, the junction contained 2 bases not matched to a gene. The CDR3 has 16 residues. In DNA form, the CDR3 reads TGTGCCAGCAGCTTATGGGGACTAGCGGGGACCGGGGAGCTGTTTTTT. It specifies CASSLWGLAGTGELFF. The full variable domain, completed using reference TRBV7-2 and TRBJ2-2, is GAGVSQSPSNKVTEKGKDVELRCDPISGHTALYWYRQSLGQGLEFLIYFQGNSAPDKSGLPSDRFSAERTGGSVSTLTIQRTQQEDSAVYLCASSLWGLAGTGELFFGEGSRLTVL.

V is TRBV14 and J is TRBJ1-1; no definite D call. Trimming pared 0 bases from V and 4 bases from J, leaving 9 bases between. Germline lookup yields CDR1 SGHDN and CDR2 FVKESK. This CDR3 has 14 amino acids. DNA for the CDR3: TGTGCCAGCAGCCAAGATCTTGAGGGCACTGAAGCTTTCTTT. This gives the protein CASSQDLEGTEAFF.

The chain recombines TRBV7-3 with TRBJ2-5; 8 positions agree with TRBD1. The CDR3 has 15 residues. Trimming took 4 bases from V and 2 from J; bases not matched to a gene: 6. Germline V gene lookup returns CDR1 SGHTA and CDR2 FQGTGA. CDR3 DNA sequence: TGTGCCAGCAGCTCGACGACAGGGGCTCAAGAGACCCAGTACTTC. Its translation is CASSSTTGAQETQYF.

The rearrangement uses TRBV7-2 and TRBJ2-1; D is uncertain. The V end was cut by 4 bases, the J end by 9 bases, with 7 bases between. The germline V gene encodes CDR1 SGHTA and CDR2 FQGNSA. The CDR3 is 11 amino acids. The chain's CDR3 is CASSYGGEQFF. Here the CDR3 DNA reads TGTGCCAGCAGCTACGGTGGTGAGCAGTTCTTC.

This chain connects TRBV5-1 to TRBJ2-5; 8 bases line up with TRBD1. This CDR3 comprises 14 residues. Germline loops: CDR1 SGHRS, CDR2 YFSETQ. V dropped 2 bases and J dropped 0; count of bases not matched to a gene: 0. The CDR3 DNA reads as TGCGCCAGCAGCTTACAGGGGGACCAAGAGACCCAGTACTTC. Translating gives CASSLQGDQETQYF.